This T cell receptor beta chain is from a study of shared clonotypes between healthy human individuals (dated by TCRdb to the early 2020s). Looking at the study overall: Two women and a few men aged 18 to 49 years were included in the cohort. To increase sequencing depth and limit assay-specific biases, TCR repertoire library preparation and sequencing were carried out by different laboratories using diverse techniques. Blood TCR repertoires of a handful of healthy adults were deeply sequenced to estimate repertoire size and the extent of clonotype sharing between individuals. Each donor's leukapheresis produced roughly between about 0.9 and 9.5 billion PBMCs. For each donor, CD4 naive and CD4 memory were each run on three plates, CD8 naive on two plates, and CD8 memory on one plate. General study outcomes and caveats: Across a few donors, 4.5% to 6.5% of naive CD4, approximately 3.6% of naive CD8, 2.3% of memory CD4, and 0.3% to 0.45% of memory CD8 clonotypes were shared. Based on pairwise subsampling, the degree of clonotype sharing among donors was expected to be affected by sequencing depth. Because the study included a small number of donors, the genetic and exposure-history diversity represented was limited. Larger estimated clonotype richness was generally found for naive subsets than for memory subsets. Even with the large sequencing depth, rarefaction of the sorted-subset datasets indicated that sequencing was incomplete. Sampling was limited to blood, and TCR repertoires in tissue likely differ from TCR repertoires in blood. Compared with non-shared clonotypes, the clonotypes found in all four sorted-subset donors had higher generation probabilities.

Regarding this clone: It has no known antigen specificity. There are no base qualities to consult, and no much larger clone falls within one base.

For the CD8 naive samples, CD45RO-negative cells were positively selected for CCR7, yielding a CD45RA+CCR7+ population from which TemRA cells were excluded. Healthy HIV-negative adults with no recently reported acute infections or vaccinations were included as donors. Every donor was a Caucasian adult living in Nashville, Tennessee, USA. Blood was collected by leukapheresis, and PBMCs were isolated by Ficoll-Histopaque density gradient centrifugation and then cryopreserved in liquid nitrogen vapor phase. Purity and quantity of every magnetically sorted T cell population were checked by analytical flow cytometry. Genomic DNA was isolated from each sorted fraction and quantified by UV absorbance on a Nanodrop 2000c. Using the deep immunoSEQ assay, multiplex PCR amplified TCR CDR3 regions from genomic DNA. Extracted genomic DNA from each cell subset was distributed evenly across all wells of several immunoSEQ 96-well plates, and each plate was treated as a replicate. Each replicate PCR for sorted subsets received about 200 ng genomic DNA, equal to some 32,000 T cell genomes. The purified libraries were quantified using a Qubit 3.0 fluorometer, sized with a Bioanalyzer 2100, and then quantified again using the KAPA Library Quantification kit. Every immunoSEQ 96-well plate was sequenced on a dedicated single-read 150-cycle Illumina NextSeq 550 flow cell. The paper's data handling went like this. The immunoSEQ output contained only junctional sequences without quality scores, so filtering could not match that applied to full-length reads. To assign V/J genes and CDR3, sequences were annotated against IMGT germline references using PyIR, a Python wrapper for IgBLAST v1.9. Reads with weak V/J assignments (E-value above 1e-6), missing CDR3, stop codons, out-of-frame junctions, or ambiguous translated residues were removed. A V3J clonotype was defined by an identical inferred V gene, J gene, and CDR3 amino acid sequence. Percentage overlap between repertoires was calculated by dividing the number of shared unique clonotypes by the size of the smaller repertoire. Richness of each repertoire was evaluated using RTK rarefaction, the Chao1 estimator, and Recon v2.1 estimates of unobserved clonotypes. OLGA was used to compute generation probabilities for all TCRbeta clonotypes that the gDNA method yielded from a handful of donors. In its TCRdb copy, this immuneACCESS table keeps in-frame sequences only and misses some clones. Where compared with another copy, unresolved V genes explain less than half of these, and the others have no known cause. That table gives V, J and clone size, and the DNA gave D and trimming. In all, the sample holds roughly 2,000,000 clones, and about 95% of those were seen once. Clones ranked in the top ten supply roughly 1% of the sample.

The germline ends are 7 bases apart after V is trimmed by 2 bases and J by 3 bases. The germline V gene gives CDR1 as MGHRA and CDR2 as YSYEKL. The cysteine opens and the phenylalanine closes a CDR3 of 13 amino acids. The sequence is cut down to CDR3 DNA, 39 bases in frame from base 1. The sequence derives from a young man in good health. The sample taken for sequencing was naive CD8+ T cells sorted from blood. The cell subset or site label on this specimen signifies: CD45RA+CCR7+. The chain is made from TRBV4-1 and TRBJ1-2, with the D gene not confidently named. This receptor carries the CDR3 CASSQTGYYGYTF. The DNA sequence follows: TGCGCCAGCAGCCAAACGGGCTACTATGGCTACACCTTC.